A selection of T cell receptor beta chains follows, all from one sample in a study of blood T cell repertoires in COVID-19. TCRdb's copy holds only in-frame clones and misses some; the assay was immunoSEQ multiplex PCR. The sample has about 110,000 clones, roughly 85% seen once. The sample comprised peripheral blood. Receptor source: a woman older than 75 with active or convalescent COVID-19. CDR3s include the opening cysteine and the closing phenylalanine or tryptophan. D genes are given only for firm matches. Where a row states a size, it is once, few, many or the class of an expanded clone; other rows omit it.

d_call j_call clone_size v_call cdr3_nt cdr3_aa
TRBD1 TRBJ1-1 NA TRBV9 TGTGCCAGCACCTCCGGGACAGGGGTTGAAGCTTTCTTT CASTSGTGVEAFF
TRBD2 TRBJ2-3 NA TRBV3-1/TRBV3-2 TGTGCCAGCAGCCAATGGGGACTAGCGGGTACCACAGATACGCAGTATTTT CASSQWGLAGTTDTQYF
TRBD1 TRBJ1-4 once TRBV5-1 TGCGCCAGCAGCTTGCTACCCGGGACAGGAACTAATGAAAAACTGTTTTTT CASSLLPGTGTNEKLFF
NA TRBJ2-2 NA TRBV10-3 TGTGCCATCAGTGTCCAGAGTGGGAGCACCGGGGAGCTGTTTTTT CAISVQSGSTGELFF
NA TRBJ2-3 few TRBV5-1 TGCGCCAGCAGCTTGACGGGATCCTACACAGATACGCAGTATTTT CASSLTGSYTDTQYF
TRBD1 TRBJ1-2 NA TRBV6-5 TGTGCCAGCAGCTCAGGGGGCCACTCCTATGGCTACACCTTC CASSSGGHSYGYTF
TRBD2 TRBJ2-5 NA TRBV5-5 TGTGCCAGCAGGGCGACTAGCGGACCGGAGGGGGGGGAGACCCAGTACTTC CASRATSGPEGGETQYF
NA TRBJ2-6 NA TRBV28 TGTGCCAGCAGTTTCGTGGGGGGTTTCGTTTCTGGGGCCAACGTCCTGACTTTC CASSFVGGFVSGANVLTF
TRBD2 TRBJ2-2 NA TRBV7-3 TGTGCCAGCAGCTTACTCGGACTAGCGAGCCCTAGGACCGGGGAGCTGTTTTTT CASSLLGLASPRTGELFF
TRBD2 TRBJ2-3 NA TRBV10-3 TGTGCCATCAGTGAGGGGCGGGAGGGCGATACGCAGTATTTT CAISEGREGDTQYF
NA TRBJ2-7 NA TRBV28 TGTGCCAGCAGTGCCCATTACAGGTACGAGCAGTACTTC CASSAHYRYEQYF
TRBD1 TRBJ1-6 NA TRBV9 TGTGCCAGCAGCGTAACAGGGGACTCACCCCTCCACTTT CASSVTGDSPLHF
TRBD1 TRBJ2-1 NA TRBV7-9 TGTGCCAGCAGCCTCCCGGGACAGAGCTACAATGAGCAGTTCTTC CASSLPGQSYNEQFF
TRBD1 TRBJ1-2 few TRBV30 TGTGCCTCCCATGGGGCTCCGGGACAGGGGTTAAATGGCTACACCTTC CASHGAPGQGLNGYTF
NA TRBJ2-1 NA TRBV5-1 TGCGCCAGCAGAGAAGTACAGGATGAGCAGTTCTTC CASREVQDEQFF
NA TRBJ1-1 NA TRBV7-2 TGTGCCAGCAGCTACGGACAGAACACTGAAGCTTTCTTT CASSYGQNTEAFF
NA TRBJ1-5 few TRBV6-5 TGTGCCAGCAAGGGGGAGAATCAGCCCCAGCATTTT CASKGENQPQHF
NA TRBJ1-2 NA TRBV11-2 TGTGCCAGCAGCCGGGGGAACTCTAACTATGGCTACACCTTC CASSRGNSNYGYTF
TRBD2 TRBJ2-1 NA TRBV5-1 TGCGCCAGCAGCTTGGTTGGCCTAGCGGTCTACAATGAGCAGTTCTTC CASSLVGLAVYNEQFF
NA TRBJ1-2 NA TRBV3-1/TRBV3-2 TGTGCCAGCAGCCAAGTTCGGAACTATGGCTACACCTTC CASSQVRNYGYTF
TRBD1 TRBJ2-7 NA TRBV5-1 TGCGCCAGCAGCCGAACCGGACAGGGATCCGAGCAGTACTTC CASSRTGQGSEQYF
TRBD1 TRBJ1-2 NA TRBV7-9 TGTGCCAGCAGCTCACACCCACGACAGGGGGCGAATTATGGCTACACCTTC CASSSHPRQGANYGYTF
TRBD2 TRBJ2-5 NA TRBV6-5 TGTGCCAGCAACGGACTAGCGGGAGGACAAGAGACCCAGTACTTC CASNGLAGGQETQYF
NA TRBJ2-7 many TRBV18 TGTGCCAGCTCACCACCGCTGACAGGTTCCCCCTACGAGCAGTACTTC CASSPPLTGSPYEQYF
NA TRBJ1-5 NA TRBV24-1 TGTGCCACCAGTGACCCCGATCAGCCCCAGCATTTT CATSDPDQPQHF
TRBD1 TRBJ2-4 NA TRBV15 TGTGCCACCAGCAGAGACGCCGGACAGGGGGCCAAAAACATTCAGTACTTC CATSRDAGQGAKNIQYF
TRBD2 TRBJ2-7 NA TRBV9 TGTGCCAGCAGCGTAGAGGGAGGGTCTTACGAGCAGTACTTC CASSVEGGSYEQYF
TRBD1 TRBJ1-1 NA TRBV7-2 TGTGCCAGCAGCCGGGACAGGGGCATTGGTGAAGCTTTCTTT CASSRDRGIGEAFF
NA TRBJ1-5 few TRBV7-9 TGTGCCAGCAGCTCTCAGGGGTCCGAGGAGCCCCAGCATTTT CASSSQGSEEPQHF
NA TRBJ2-7 NA TRBV19 TGTGCCAGTAGCCCACAGGGTACTAGTTCCGAGCAGTACTTC CASSPQGTSSEQYF
NA TRBJ1-5 NA TRBV5-1 TGCGCCAGCAGCGCTGACAGTCCTAATCAGCCCCAGCATTTT CASSADSPNQPQHF
TRBD1 TRBJ1-1 many TRBV4-1 TGCGCCAGCAGCCGCGGACAGGGGACTGAAGCTTTCTTT CASSRGQGTEAFF
NA TRBJ1-6 NA TRBV5-1 TGCGCCAGCAGCTTGGGCGGGACTGGTTCACCCCTCCACTTT CASSLGGTGSPLHF
NA TRBJ2-7 NA TRBV18 TGTGCCAGCTCACCACCGGGAGGGGGACCGGGGCAGTACTTC CASSPPGGGPGQYF
TRBD1 TRBJ1-1 NA TRBV7-3 TGTGCCAGCAGCTTACAGGGGGTTAACACTGAAGCTTTCTTT CASSLQGVNTEAFF
NA TRBJ1-1 NA TRBV3-1/TRBV3-2 TGTGCCAGCAGCCAATCTCACACGAACACTGAAGCTTTCTTT CASSQSHTNTEAFF
TRBD1 TRBJ1-6 NA TRBV3-1/TRBV3-2 TGTGCCAGCAGCCCTATGACAGGGATCAATTCACCCCTCCACTTT CASSPMTGINSPLHF
TRBD2 TRBJ2-7 NA TRBV5-6 TGTGCCAGCAGCCGAGGTCTAGCGGGAGGTTCCTACGAGCAGTACTTC CASSRGLAGGSYEQYF
NA TRBJ2-7 NA TRBV6-5 TGTGCCAGCAGTTACAACGAACGACTCTCCTACGAGCAGTACTTC CASSYNERLSYEQYF
NA TRBJ2-1 NA TRBV4-1 TGCGCCAGCAGCCTCACCAGGGAGGATGAGCAGTTCTTC CASSLTREDEQFF
TRBD2 TRBJ2-7 NA TRBV4-2 TGTGCCAGCAGCCCGTCTAGCGGGATTGGGTACGAGCAGTACTTC CASSPSSGIGYEQYF
TRBD1 TRBJ2-2 NA TRBV3-1/TRBV3-2 TGTGCCAGCAGCCAATGGGACAGGGGGCCTAGGAGCACCGGGGAGCTGTTTTTT CASSQWDRGPRSTGELFF
NA TRBJ1-2 NA TRBV6-1 TGTGCCAGCAGTGAGCGGGGGGGGTTCTATGGCTACACCTTC CASSERGGFYGYTF
TRBD1 TRBJ2-1 NA TRBV28 TGTGCCAGCAGTTCCCCCGGGACAGATTTCAACAATGAGCAGTTCTTC CASSSPGTDFNNEQFF
NA TRBJ2-7 NA TRBV5-4 TGTGCCAGCAGCTTGGGACAGAGGTACGAGCAGTACTTC CASSLGQRYEQYF
NA TRBJ2-3 NA TRBV5-1 TGCGCCAGCAGACCGTTTCAGACAGATACGCAGTATTTT CASRPFQTDTQYF
TRBD1 TRBJ2-7 NA TRBV19 TGTGCCAGTAGTTCCCGGGACAGGAACGAGCAGTACTTC CASSSRDRNEQYF
NA TRBJ1-5 NA TRBV5-5 TGTGCCAGCAGCTTGGATGGGGTTCCGGGGGTGCCCCAGCATTTT CASSLDGVPGVPQHF
TRBD1 TRBJ2-1 NA TRBV2 TGTGCCAGCAGCTACTGGGGACAGAGCGATGAGCAGTTCTTC CASSYWGQSDEQFF